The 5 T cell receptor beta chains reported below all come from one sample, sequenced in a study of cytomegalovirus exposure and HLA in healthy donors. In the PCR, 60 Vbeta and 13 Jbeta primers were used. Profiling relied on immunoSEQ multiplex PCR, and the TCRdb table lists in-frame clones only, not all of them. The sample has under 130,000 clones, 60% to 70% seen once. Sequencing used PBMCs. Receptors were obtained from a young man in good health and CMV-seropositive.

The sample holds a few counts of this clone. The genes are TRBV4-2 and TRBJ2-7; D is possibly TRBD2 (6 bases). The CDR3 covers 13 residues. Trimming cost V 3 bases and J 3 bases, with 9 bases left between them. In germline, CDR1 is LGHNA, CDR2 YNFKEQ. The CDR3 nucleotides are TGTGCCAGCAGCCACGGGGAGGACTACGAGCAGTACTTC. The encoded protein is CASSHGEDYEQYF.

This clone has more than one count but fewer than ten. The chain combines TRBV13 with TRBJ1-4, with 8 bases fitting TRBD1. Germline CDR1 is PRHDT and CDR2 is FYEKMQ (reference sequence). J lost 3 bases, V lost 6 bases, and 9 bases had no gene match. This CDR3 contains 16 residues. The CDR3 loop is CASSRQGALANEKLFF. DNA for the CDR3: TGTGCCAGCAGTCGCCAGGGGGCGCTGGCTAATGAAAAACTGTTTTTT.

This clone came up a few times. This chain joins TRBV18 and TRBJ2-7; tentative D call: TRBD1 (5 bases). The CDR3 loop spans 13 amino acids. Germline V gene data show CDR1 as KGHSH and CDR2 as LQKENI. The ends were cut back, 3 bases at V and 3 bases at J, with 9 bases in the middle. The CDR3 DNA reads TGTGCCAGCTCACCGGCAGGGAACTACGAGCAGTACTTC. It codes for CASSPAGNYEQYF. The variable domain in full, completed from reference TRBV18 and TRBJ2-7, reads NAGVMQNPRHLVRRRGQEARLRCSPMKGHSHVYWYRQLPEEGLKFMVYLQKENIIDESGMPKERFSAEFPKEGPSILRIQQVVRGDSAAYFCASSPAGNYEQYFGPGTRLTVT.

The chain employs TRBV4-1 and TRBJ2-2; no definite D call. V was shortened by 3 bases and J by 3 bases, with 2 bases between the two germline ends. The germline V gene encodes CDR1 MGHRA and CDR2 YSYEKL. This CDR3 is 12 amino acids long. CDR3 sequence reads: CASSHDTGELFF. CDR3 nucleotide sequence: TGCGCCAGCAGCCACGACACCGGGGAGCTGTTTTTT.

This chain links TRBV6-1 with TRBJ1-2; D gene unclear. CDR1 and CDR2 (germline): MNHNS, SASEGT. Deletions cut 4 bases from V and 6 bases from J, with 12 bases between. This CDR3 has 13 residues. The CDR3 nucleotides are TGTGCCAGCAGTGTAGTGGGGAGGGATGGCTACACCTTC. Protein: CASSVVGRDGYTF.